This T cell receptor beta chain derives from a study of blood T cell repertoires in COVID-19. Study in general: COVID-19 samples collected from the United States, Italy and Spain covered acute and convalescent phases.

Per the authors' pipeline: Counts of nucleated cells, estimated from reference gene primer amplification, were obtained. Sequenced by immunoSEQ multiplex PCR; TCRdb stores in-frame clones only, minus some. The V and J calls and clone size come from that table; D and trimming were worked out from the DNA. The repertoire holds about 300,000 clones, with roughly 90% as singletons. V lost 10 bases, J lost 2 bases, and 17 bases lay in between. Germline loops: CDR1 MNHEY, CDR2 SVGAGI. The CDR3 runs to 14 residues. The chain joins TRBV6-5 to TRBJ2-5, with a tentative D call TRBD2 (6 bases). Specimen: peripheral blood. This TCR derives from a woman aged 25 to 39 with COVID-19, enrolled during active disease. The CDR3 loop reads CAIPESSGQETQYF. For the CDR3, the DNA is TGTGCCATACCTGAAAGTAGCGGACAAGAGACCCAGTACTTC.